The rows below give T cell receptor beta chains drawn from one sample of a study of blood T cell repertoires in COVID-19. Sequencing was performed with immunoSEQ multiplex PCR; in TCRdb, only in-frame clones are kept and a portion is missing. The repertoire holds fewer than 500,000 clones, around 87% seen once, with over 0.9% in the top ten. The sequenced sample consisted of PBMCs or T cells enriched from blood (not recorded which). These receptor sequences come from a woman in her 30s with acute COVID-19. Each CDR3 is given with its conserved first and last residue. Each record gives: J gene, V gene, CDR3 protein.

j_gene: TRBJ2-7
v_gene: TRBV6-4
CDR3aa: CASSPRTGGFDEQYF

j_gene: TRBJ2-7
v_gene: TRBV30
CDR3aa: CSGGQTSEQYF

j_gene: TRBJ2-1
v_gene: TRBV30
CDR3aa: CAWSVLAGGPTFF

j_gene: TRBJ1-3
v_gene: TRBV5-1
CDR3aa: CASSSGEMSGNTIYF

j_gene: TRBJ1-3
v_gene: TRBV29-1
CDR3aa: CSAWAPAPNTIYF

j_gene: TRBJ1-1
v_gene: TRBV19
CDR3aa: CASHRERGGEAFF

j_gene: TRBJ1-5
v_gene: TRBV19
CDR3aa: CASSMEGAWQPQHF

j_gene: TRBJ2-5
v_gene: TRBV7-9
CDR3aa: CASRGGSWSGIETQYF

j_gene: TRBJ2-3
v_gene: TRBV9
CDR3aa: CASSGSWGRGASTDTQYF

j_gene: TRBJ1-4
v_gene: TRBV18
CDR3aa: CASSRPRTGGSEKLFF

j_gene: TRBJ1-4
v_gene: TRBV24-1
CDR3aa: CATSDPDRAGEKLFF

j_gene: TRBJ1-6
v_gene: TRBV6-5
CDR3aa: CASTRGQGDSPLHF

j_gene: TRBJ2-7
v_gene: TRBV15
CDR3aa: CATSRDNLGQVSYEQYF

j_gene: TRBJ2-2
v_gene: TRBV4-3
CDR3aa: CASSHTSGGPHRELFF

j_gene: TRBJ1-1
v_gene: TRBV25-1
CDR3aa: CASSAPGGGAFF

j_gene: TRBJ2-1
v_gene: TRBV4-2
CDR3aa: CASTPTGTYNEQFF

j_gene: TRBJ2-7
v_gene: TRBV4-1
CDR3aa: CASSQRDSLYEQYF

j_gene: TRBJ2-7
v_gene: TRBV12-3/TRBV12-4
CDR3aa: CASSLMSSYEQYF

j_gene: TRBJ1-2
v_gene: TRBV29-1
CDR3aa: CSAGQGNYGYTF

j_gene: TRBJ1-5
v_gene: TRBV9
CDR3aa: CASSRTGSNQPQHF

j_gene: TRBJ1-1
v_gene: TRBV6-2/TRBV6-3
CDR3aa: CASSYSTPTGGHTEAFF